This T cell receptor (beta chain) stems from a study of human T cells and chemical hapten exposure. Study conclusions and caveats: DPC sensitization did not alter TCRs above 1 in 1000 frequency.

Turning to this clonotype: As yet, its antigen is unknown.

Each CDR3 protein gets one entry after TCRdb re-called the RACE reads with MiXCR. The sample has some 400,000 distinct CDR3 sequences, 4% to 6% seen once. Indicated time point: pre-sensitization, week 0. Stated treatment: therapeutic diphenylcyclopropenone sensitization with weekly scalp DPC. This receptor was obtained from a woman between 45 and 60 years old with alopecia areata. Some clones in this sample may be carry-over from other donors' samples. The sample consisted of whole blood, taken in connection with sensitization to the hapten diphenylcyclopropenone (DPC).

The CDR3 nucleotides are TGTGCCAGCAGCCCAGGACAGCTAGCTAACTATGGCTACACCTTC. Encoded protein: CASSPGQLANYGYTF. The rearrangement uses TRBV14 and TRBJ1-2; possible D gene TRBD1, 6 bases. Trimming left V 4 bases short and J 0 bases short, with 12 bases between. This CDR3 has 15 residues. Germline V gene sequence: CDR1 SGHDN, CDR2 FVKESK. Together with reference TRBV14 and TRBJ1-2, the CDR3 gives the full variable domain: EAGVTQFPSHSVIEKGQTVTLRCDPISGHDNLYWYRRVMGKEIKFLLHFVKESKQDESGMPNNRFLAERTGGTYSTLKVQPAELEDSGVYFCASSPGQLANYGYTFGSGTRLTVV.